The rows below give T cell receptor beta chains drawn from one sample of a study of T cell repertoires and HLA-DP antigens. These TCRs are of unknown antigen specificity. Assay: immunoSEQ multiplex PCR; the TCRdb copy retains only in-frame clones and omits some. Of over 100,000 clones in the sample, about 91% were seen once. The sequenced sample consisted of CD4+ T cells from PBMCs. The source is a woman under 30 in good health and CMV-seronegative. CDR3s include the opening cysteine and the closing phenylalanine or tryptophan. The order of the fields is V gene, J gene, clone size, D gene, CDR3 protein, CDR3 DNA. D genes are given only for firm matches. A row's size may be missing; if present it is once, few, many or a size class.

v_gene: TRBV5-1
j_gene: TRBJ1-1
abundance: .
d_gene: TRBD1
CDR3aa: CASSDNRGDMNTEAFF
CDR3nt: TGCGCCAGCAGCGACAACAGGGGAGACATGAACACTGAAGCTTTCTTT

v_gene: TRBV11-1
j_gene: TRBJ2-5
abundance: .
d_gene: TRBD2
CDR3aa: CASSLAFDSGVQETQYF
CDR3nt: TGTGCCAGCAGCTTAGCGTTTGATAGCGGGGTTCAAGAGACCCAGTACTTC

v_gene: TRBV9
j_gene: TRBJ1-5
abundance: .
d_gene: .
CDR3aa: CASSLLVEGNQPQHF
CDR3nt: TGTGCCAGCAGCCTTCTCGTAGAGGGCAATCAGCCCCAGCATTTT

v_gene: TRBV15
j_gene: TRBJ2-4
abundance: .
d_gene: .
CDR3aa: CATSRVLLLPEYF
CDR3nt: TGTGCCACCAGCAGAGTTTTGCTGCTACCGGAGTACTTC

v_gene: TRBV2
j_gene: TRBJ1-5
abundance: .
d_gene: .
CDR3aa: CASISDSNQPQHF
CDR3nt: TGTGCCAGCATTTCTGATAGCAATCAGCCCCAGCATTTT

v_gene: TRBV6-5
j_gene: TRBJ1-4
abundance: .
d_gene: .
CDR3aa: CASKRGGGEKLFF
CDR3nt: TGTGCAAGCAAGAGGGGCGGGGGAGAAAAACTGTTTTTT

v_gene: TRBV5-1
j_gene: TRBJ2-7
abundance: .
d_gene: .
CDR3aa: CASSLLGQQPYEQYF
CDR3nt: TGCGCCAGCAGCTTGCTAGGGCAGCAGCCCTACGAGCAGTACTTC

v_gene: TRBV7-9
j_gene: TRBJ1-2
abundance: .
d_gene: .
CDR3aa: CASSLSQGNYGYTF
CDR3nt: TGTGCCAGCAGCTTATCTCAGGGGAACTATGGCTACACCTTC

v_gene: TRBV7-8
j_gene: TRBJ1-4
abundance: .
d_gene: TRBD1
CDR3aa: CASSWERRGQGTTTNEKLFF
CDR3nt: TGTGCCAGCAGCTGGGAGAGACGTGGACAGGGAACGACAACTAATGAAAAACTGTTTTTT

v_gene: TRBV15
j_gene: TRBJ2-7
abundance: .
d_gene: TRBD1
CDR3aa: CATSTRQGPYEQYF
CDR3nt: TGTGCCACCAGCACCCGACAGGGCCCCTACGAGCAGTACTTC

v_gene: TRBV11-2
j_gene: TRBJ2-7
abundance: .
d_gene: TRBD1
CDR3aa: CASSRDSALTYEQYF
CDR3nt: TGTGCCAGCAGCCGGGACAGTGCTCTTACCTACGAGCAGTACTTC

v_gene: TRBV11-1
j_gene: TRBJ2-7
abundance: .
d_gene: .
CDR3aa: CASSRPTYEQYF
CDR3nt: TGTGCCAGCAGCCGCCCAACCTACGAGCAGTACTTC

v_gene: TRBV5-6
j_gene: TRBJ1-1
abundance: .
d_gene: .
CDR3aa: CASSLGGGRRDTEAFF
CDR3nt: TGTGCCAGCAGCTTGGGAGGGGGGAGGAGGGACACTGAAGCTTTCTTT

v_gene: TRBV6-4
j_gene: TRBJ2-1
abundance: .
d_gene: TRBD2
CDR3aa: CASSDSILAAYNEQFF
CDR3nt: TGTGCCAGCAGTGACTCGATCCTAGCGGCCTACAATGAGCAGTTCTTC

v_gene: TRBV6-4
j_gene: TRBJ1-5
abundance: .
d_gene: .
CDR3aa: CASSFDGNQPQHF
CDR3nt: TGTGCCAGCAGTTTTGACGGCAATCAGCCCCAGCATTTT

v_gene: TRBV28
j_gene: TRBJ2-7
abundance: .
d_gene: TRBD1
CDR3aa: CASSATGTGGYEQYF
CDR3nt: TGTGCCAGCAGTGCCACCGGGACAGGGGGATACGAGCAGTACTTC

v_gene: TRBV9
j_gene: TRBJ2-3
abundance: .
d_gene: .
CDR3aa: CASSVARERDTQYF
CDR3nt: TGTGCCAGCAGCGTAGCACGGGAGCGCGATACGCAGTATTTT

v_gene: TRBV9
j_gene: TRBJ2-2
abundance: .
d_gene: .
CDR3aa: CASSLTLNTGELFF
CDR3nt: TGTGCCAGCAGCCTTACCCTTAACACCGGGGAGCTGTTTTTT

v_gene: TRBV7-2
j_gene: TRBJ2-7
abundance: .
d_gene: .
CDR3aa: CASSLQAPSSYEQYF
CDR3nt: TGTGCCAGCAGCTTACAAGCTCCGAGCTCCTACGAGCAGTACTTC

v_gene: TRBV5-1
j_gene: TRBJ1-2
abundance: .
d_gene: .
CDR3aa: CASSRTSGVSYGYTF
CDR3nt: TGCGCCAGCAGCCGGACGTCAGGGGTGAGCTATGGCTACACCTTC

v_gene: TRBV7-9
j_gene: TRBJ1-3
abundance: .
d_gene: .
CDR3aa: CATRRRPEGNTIYF
CDR3nt: TGTGCCACCCGTCGCCGGCCTGAGGGGAACACCATATATTTT

v_gene: TRBV6-6
j_gene: TRBJ2-3
abundance: .
d_gene: .
CDR3aa: CASSRLVSDTQYF
CDR3nt: TGTGCCAGCAGCCGACTAGTTTCAGATACGCAGTATTTT

v_gene: TRBV28
j_gene: TRBJ2-5
abundance: .
d_gene: TRBD1
CDR3aa: CASSLDRGRGETQYF
CDR3nt: TGTGCCAGCAGTTTAGACAGGGGGCGCGGGGAGACCCAGTACTTC

v_gene: TRBV7-8
j_gene: TRBJ2-5
abundance: .
d_gene: TRBD1
CDR3aa: CASSSIPGQGATEQYF
CDR3nt: TGTGCCAGCAGCTCGATACCGGGACAGGGGGCGACGGAGCAGTACTTC

v_gene: TRBV6-1
j_gene: TRBJ1-3
abundance: .
d_gene: TRBD1
CDR3aa: CASRRTGVGNTIYF
CDR3nt: TGTGCCAGCAGGAGGACAGGGGTCGGAAACACCATATATTTT

v_gene: TRBV11-2
j_gene: TRBJ1-4
abundance: .
d_gene: .
CDR3aa: CASSPRGATNEKLFF
CDR3nt: TGTGCCAGCAGCCCGCGCGGTGCAACTAATGAAAAACTGTTTTTT

v_gene: TRBV28
j_gene: TRBJ1-1
abundance: few
d_gene: .
CDR3aa: CAIHHRDRIAEAFF
CDR3nt: TGTGCCATCCACCACCGGGACCGAATTGCTGAAGCTTTCTTT

v_gene: TRBV7-3
j_gene: TRBJ2-7
abundance: .
d_gene: .
CDR3aa: CASSLITEGVPRPASYEQYF
CDR3nt: TGTGCCAGCAGCTTAATTACCGAGGGGGTACCGCGTCCAGCCTCCTACGAGCAGTACTTC

v_gene: TRBV11-3
j_gene: TRBJ2-2
abundance: once
d_gene: .
CDR3aa: CASSLRGRRFGGELFF
CDR3nt: TGTGCCAGCAGCTTAAGGGGAAGGAGGTTCGGCGGGGAGCTGTTTTTT

v_gene: TRBV5-4
j_gene: TRBJ2-3
abundance: .
d_gene: .
CDR3aa: CASSRSQGLARTDTQYF
CDR3nt: TGTGCCAGCAGCCGGTCCCAGGGGCTGGCCCGCACAGATACGCAGTATTTT

v_gene: TRBV27
j_gene: TRBJ2-4
abundance: .
d_gene: .
CDR3aa: CASTVNIQYF
CDR3nt: TGTGCCAGCACAGTAAACATTCAGTACTTC

v_gene: TRBV5-6
j_gene: TRBJ2-5
abundance: .
d_gene: .
CDR3aa: CASSGETQYF
CDR3nt: TGTGCCAGCAGTGGAGAGACCCAGTACTTC

v_gene: TRBV11-2
j_gene: TRBJ1-1
abundance: .
d_gene: TRBD1
CDR3aa: CASSHRQGAGNTEAFF
CDR3nt: TGTGCCAGCAGCCACAGACAGGGGGCGGGGAACACTGAAGCTTTCTTT

v_gene: TRBV27
j_gene: TRBJ2-7
abundance: .
d_gene: .
CDR3aa: CASSLREAFGEQYF
CDR3nt: TGTGCCAGCAGTTTGAGGGAGGCTTTCGGGGAGCAGTACTTC

v_gene: TRBV10-3
j_gene: TRBJ2-1
abundance: .
d_gene: .
CDR3aa: CAISESQGGYEQFF
CDR3nt: TGTGCCATCAGTGAGTCTCAGGGGGGCTATGAGCAGTTCTTC

v_gene: TRBV6-1
j_gene: TRBJ2-3
abundance: .
d_gene: TRBD1
CDR3aa: CASSEGQGPTDTQYF
CDR3nt: TGTGCCAGCAGTGAAGGACAGGGTCCCACAGATACGCAGTATTTT

v_gene: TRBV9
j_gene: TRBJ2-1
abundance: .
d_gene: TRBD2
CDR3aa: CASSPPSGTSGSNEQFF
CDR3nt: TGTGCCAGCAGCCCACCCTCGGGGACTAGCGGGAGTAATGAGCAGTTCTTC

v_gene: TRBV6-5
j_gene: TRBJ2-3
abundance: .
d_gene: .
CDR3aa: CASSFGVRADTQYF
CDR3nt: TGTGCCAGCAGTTTCGGGGTCCGCGCGGATACGCAGTATTTT

v_gene: TRBV27
j_gene: TRBJ1-6
abundance: .
d_gene: .
CDR3aa: CASSLGLNSPLHF
CDR3nt: TGTGCCAGCAGCCTGGGGCTTAATTCACCCCTCCACTTT

v_gene: TRBV5-4
j_gene: TRBJ2-2
abundance: .
d_gene: .
CDR3aa: CASSVGTTNTGELFF
CDR3nt: TGTGCCAGCAGCGTCGGGACAACTAACACCGGGGAGCTGTTTTTT

v_gene: TRBV5-1
j_gene: TRBJ2-5
abundance: .
d_gene: .
CDR3aa: CASSIPVGGSQGETQYF
CDR3nt: TGCGCCAGCAGTATCCCCGTGGGTGGGAGCCAAGGAGAGACCCAGTACTTC

v_gene: TRBV28
j_gene: TRBJ1-3
abundance: .
d_gene: .
CDR3aa: CASTAGGHSGNTIYF
CDR3nt: TGTGCCAGCACGGCGGGCGGGCACTCTGGAAACACCATATATTTT

v_gene: TRBV7-8
j_gene: TRBJ1-1
abundance: .
d_gene: .
CDR3aa: CASSLAPSLRHTEAFF
CDR3nt: TGTGCCAGCAGCTTAGCGCCGTCTCTGCGGCACACTGAAGCTTTCTTT

v_gene: TRBV7-8
j_gene: TRBJ1-6
abundance: .
d_gene: TRBD1
CDR3aa: CASSIRTGRNSPLHF
CDR3nt: TGTGCCAGCAGCATACGGACAGGCAGGAATTCACCCCTCCACTTT

v_gene: TRBV9
j_gene: TRBJ1-6
abundance: few
d_gene: .
CDR3aa: CASSVGINSPLHF
CDR3nt: TGTGCCAGCAGCGTAGGGATTAACTCACCCCTCCACTTT

v_gene: TRBV9
j_gene: TRBJ2-1
abundance: .
d_gene: TRBD1
CDR3aa: CASSPTGGSYNEQFF
CDR3nt: TGTGCCAGCAGCCCTACAGGGGGCTCGTACAATGAGCAGTTCTTC

v_gene: TRBV14
j_gene: TRBJ2-7
abundance: .
d_gene: .
CDR3aa: CASSQEWYYEQYF
CDR3nt: TGTGCCAGCAGCCAAGAGTGGTACTACGAGCAGTACTTC

v_gene: TRBV18
j_gene: TRBJ2-5
abundance: .
d_gene: .
CDR3aa: CASSPGLYQETQYF
CDR3nt: TGTGCCAGCTCGCCTGGACTGTACCAAGAGACCCAGTACTTC

v_gene: TRBV7-2
j_gene: TRBJ2-1
abundance: .
d_gene: TRBD2
CDR3aa: CASSLDLAGGHNEQFF
CDR3nt: TGTGCCAGCAGCTTAGACCTAGCGGGAGGGCACAATGAGCAGTTCTTC

v_gene: TRBV7-3
j_gene: TRBJ1-5
abundance: .
d_gene: .
CDR3aa: CASSLTGGNQPQHF
CDR3nt: TGTGCCAGCAGCTTAACAGGGGGCAATCAGCCCCAGCATTTT

v_gene: TRBV9
j_gene: TRBJ2-2
abundance: .
d_gene: TRBD1
CDR3aa: CASSVGQGASGELFF
CDR3nt: TGTGCCAGCAGCGTAGGACAGGGGGCGAGCGGGGAGCTGTTTTTT

v_gene: TRBV2
j_gene: TRBJ1-5
abundance: .
d_gene: .
CDR3aa: CASNRNSNQPQHF
CDR3nt: TGTGCCAGCAACAGGAATAGCAATCAGCCCCAGCATTTT